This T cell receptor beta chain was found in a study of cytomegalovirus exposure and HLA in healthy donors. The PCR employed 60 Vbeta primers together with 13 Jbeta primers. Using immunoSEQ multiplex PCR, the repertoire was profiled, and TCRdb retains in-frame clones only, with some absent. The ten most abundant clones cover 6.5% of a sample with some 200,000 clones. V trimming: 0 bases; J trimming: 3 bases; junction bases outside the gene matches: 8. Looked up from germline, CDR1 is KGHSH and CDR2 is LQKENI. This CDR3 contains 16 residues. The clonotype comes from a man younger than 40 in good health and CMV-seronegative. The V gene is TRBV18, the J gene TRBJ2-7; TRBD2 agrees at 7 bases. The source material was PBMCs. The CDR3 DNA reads TGTGCCAGCTCACCACCAGCGGGGCGAACGTTCTACGAGCAGTACTTC. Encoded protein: CASSPPAGRTFYEQYF.